The 28 T cell receptor beta chains given below trace back to one sample, sequenced in a study of shared clonotypes between healthy human individuals. The data were produced by immunoSEQ multiplex PCR, yet TCRdb's version contains in-frame clones alone and is incomplete. The top ten hold more than 0.35% of the sample, which has 2 million to 2.5 million clones, 80% to 95% seen once. Material for sequencing was naive CD4+ T cells from PBMCs. Sample subset: CD45RA+ positively selected. Receptor source: a young man in good health. Some clones in this sample may be carry-over from other donors' samples.

With regard to this clone: This CDR3 is also generated by other DNA sequences in the sample. The V and J genes are TRBV19 and TRBJ2-3; D possibly corresponds to TRBD2 (6 bases). This CDR3 comprises 14 residues. Germline CDR1 reads LNHDA; CDR2 reads SQIVND (reference sequence). Deletions cut 6 bases from V and 4 bases from J, with 14 bases between. In DNA, the CDR3 is TGTGCCAGTAGCCCAGGAGGGTTACCAGATACGCAGTATTTT. This gives the protein CASSPGGLPDTQYF.

The chain employs TRBV5-6 and TRBJ2-3; tentatively, D is TRBD2 (6 bases). The germline V gene has CDR1 SGHDT and CDR2 YYEEEE. The CDR3 contains 14 residues. V was pared by 4 bases and J by 5 bases, with 14 bases between. The CDR3 DNA reads TGTGCCAGCAGCAAATTACTGGGGGGAGATACGCAGTATTTT. Encoded protein: CASSKLLGGDTQYF.

The CDR3 reads CASSLGRLQPQHF. The CDR3 DNA follows: TGTGCCAGCAGCTTAGGACGGCTTCAGCCCCAGCATTTT. The chain uses TRBV7-6 and TRBJ1-5, with unresolved D. The CDR3 is 13 amino acids. CDR1 is SGHVS and CDR2 is FNYEAQ in the germline V gene. The germline V and J ends were trimmed by 1 base and 6 bases, with 7 bases remaining between them.

The CDR3 DNA reads as TGCGCCAGCAGCTCGGACAGGCAGGCCCAGTACTTC. This encodes CASSSDRQAQYF. The chain carries TRBV5-1 and TRBJ2-5, with 7 bases identical to TRBD1. Unmatched junction bases numbered 5, after V lost 3 bases and J lost 9 bases. CDR1 SGHRS and CDR2 YFSETQ come from the germline V gene. The CDR3 consists of 12 residues.

The rearrangement joins TRBV11-2 to TRBJ2-1; 9 bases agree with TRBD2. Germline-derived CDR1 and CDR2 are SGHAT and FQNNGV. J gave up 9 bases and V 5 bases, and 14 bases lay outside the gene matches. The CDR3 loop spans 16 amino acids. CDR3 sequence: CASSPSEAGGPREQFF. The CDR3 DNA reads TGTGCCAGCAGCCCGAGTGAGGCGGGAGGGCCTCGTGAGCAGTTCTTC.

The gene calls are TRBV5-5 and TRBJ1-1, with D possibly being TRBD1 (5 bases). The CDR3 is 15 amino acids. Germline V gene data show CDR1 as SGHKS and CDR2 as YYEKEE (reference sequence). V lost 4 bases to trimming and J lost 0 bases, with 13 bases between them. CDR3 sequence: CASSSAGAMNTEAFF. CDR3 DNA: TGTGCCAGCAGCAGCGCCGGGGCGATGAACACTGAAGCTTTCTTT.

This clone was picked up a small number of times. CDR3 nucleotide sequence: TGTGCCAGCAGCGTAGAGGGAGCGGGAGCCGATACGCAGTATTTT. Translating gives CASSVEGAGADTQYF. This chain links TRBV9 with TRBJ2-3; 8 bases agree with TRBD2. Germline V gene sequence: CDR1 SGDLS, CDR2 YYNGEE. Trimming cost V 0 bases and J 6 bases; bases outside gene matches: 6. CDR3 length equals 15 residues.

This chain joins TRBV7-9 and TRBJ2-1; 9 bases align to TRBD2. CDR1 and CDR2 (germline): SEHNR, FQNEAQ (reference sequence). The CDR3 is 13 residues long. V lost 5 bases to trimming and J lost 14 bases; unmatched junction nucleotides: 10. CDR3 coding DNA: TGTGCCAGCAGCCGACAACCTTTAGCGGGGGAGTTCTTC. Amino acid sequence: CASSRQPLAGEFF.

The CDR3 nucleotides read TGTGCCAGTAGGCTCCTTGGGGGGAGCAATCAGCCCCAGCATTTT. Translating gives CASRLLGGSNQPQHF. The chain uses TRBV19 and TRBJ1-5; TRBD1 is a possible D gene (5 bases). Deletions cut 6 bases from V and 1 base from J, with 13 bases between. CDR3 size: 15 residues. The germline CDR1 and CDR2 sequences are LNHDA and SQIVND (reference sequence).

The gene calls are TRBV15 and TRBJ2-5; D remains ambiguous. Trimming removed 1 base from V and 1 base from J, with 10 bases in between. This CDR3 region has 15 residues. Germline-derived CDR1 and CDR2 are LNHNV and YYDKDF (reference sequence). In DNA, the CDR3 is TGTGCCACCAGCAGAGTTCAACGGGCCCAAGAGACCCAGTACTTC. It yields the protein CATSRVQRAQETQYF. The complete variable domain, with remaining parts taken from reference TRBV15 and TRBJ2-5, reads DAMVIQNPRYQVTQFGKPVTLSCSQTLNHNVMYWYQQKSSQAPKLLFHYYDKDFNNEADTPDNFQSRRPNTSFCFLDIRSPGLGDTAMYLCATSRVQRAQETQYFGPGTRLLVL.

The chain joins TRBV5-1 to TRBJ1-2, with D possibly TRBD1 on 6 matching bases. Per the germline V gene, CDR1 is SGHRS and CDR2 is YFSETQ. The germline V and J ends were trimmed by 0 bases and 4 bases, with 10 bases remaining between them. The CDR3 extends over 14 amino acids. The CDR3 protein is CASSLGQAIYGYTF. CDR3 nucleotides: TGCGCCAGCAGCTTGGGACAGGCCATCTATGGCTACACCTTC.

The CDR3 sequence: CASSRDNGDYGYTF. For the CDR3, the DNA is TGTGCCAGCAGCCGAGATAACGGAGACTATGGCTACACCTTC. The chain combines TRBV7-2 with TRBJ1-2; D is uncertain. Germline V CDR1 and CDR2: SGHTA, FQGNSA. This CDR3 has 14 amino acids. V was shortened by 5 bases and J by 3 bases, with 13 bases between the two germline ends.

CDR3 residues: CASTSKGTVQNYGYTF. CDR3 nucleotide sequence: TGTGCCAGCACATCGAAGGGGACAGTCCAAAACTATGGCTACACCTTC. The chain employs TRBV28 and TRBJ1-2; 7 bases are a match to TRBD1. The CDR3 has 16 amino acids. Germline CDR1 and CDR2: MDHEN and SYDVKM. The ends lost 7 bases at V and 2 bases at J; junction bases unmatched: 13.

V usage is TRBV7-2 and J usage is TRBJ2-5, with TRBD2 identical over 14 bases. Germline-derived CDR1 and CDR2 are SGHTA and FQGNSA. The trim removed 5 bases at V and 7 bases at J, leaving 6 bases unmatched. This CDR3 has 15 amino acids. CDR3 DNA sequence: TGTGCCAGCAGCCCGCGGACTAGCGGGAGGAGGACCCAGTACTTC. Encoded protein: CASSPRTSGRRTQYF.

The V call is TRBV6-4, the J call TRBJ2-1, with TRBD2 matching 8 bases. The trim removed 4 bases at V and 3 bases at J, leaving 2 bases unmatched. This CDR3 region has 14 residues. Germline CDR1 is MRHNA and CDR2 is SNTAGT. This CDR3 is CASSGLAGYNEQFF. CDR3 bases: TGTGCCAGCAGTGGCCTAGCGGGCTACAATGAGCAGTTCTTC.

V is TRBV7-2 and J is TRBJ1-2, with 9 bases identical to TRBD1. CDR3 length: 14 residues. CDR1 and CDR2 (germline): SGHTA, FQGNSA. V trimming: 6 bases; J trimming: 4 bases; junction bases outside the gene matches: 6. The CDR3 loop is CASSKQGAGYGYTF. For the CDR3, the DNA is TGTGCCAGCAGTAAACAGGGGGCGGGCTATGGCTACACCTTC.

This chain links TRBV2 with TRBJ1-2, with a tentative D call TRBD1 (6 bases). V gave up 6 bases and J gave up 4 bases, with 15 bases separating them. This CDR3 contains 14 residues. Per germline, CDR1 SNHLY and CDR2 FYNNEI. DNA of the CDR3: TGTGCCAGCAGCGCAGGACAGCCGCGCTATGGCTACACCTTC. This sequence encodes CASSAGQPRYGYTF.

The chain couples TRBV19 to TRBJ1-1, with no clear D. CDR3 size: 13 residues. CDR1 LNHDA and CDR2 SQIVND come from the germline V gene (reference sequence). The V gene lost 7 bases and the J gene lost 5 bases, with 14 bases spanning the gap. The CDR3: CASKARVGTEAFF. CDR3 nucleotide sequence: TGTGCCAGTAAAGCCCGGGTAGGGACTGAAGCTTTCTTT.

This clone was seen a few times. The chain joins TRBV7-8 to TRBJ1-5; 7 bases map to TRBD1. V was clipped by 5 bases and J by 1 base; unmatched bases: 5. Per the germline V gene, CDR1 is SGHVS and CDR2 is FQNEAQ. The CDR3 has 15 amino acids. CDR3 amino acids: CASSQLGQSNQPQHF. In DNA form, the CDR3 reads TGTGCCAGCAGCCAATTGGGACAGAGCAATCAGCCCCAGCATTTT.

The chain is built from TRBV27 and TRBJ1-3; perhaps TRBD1 as D (6 bases). Germline CDR1 reads MNHEY; CDR2 reads SMNVEV (reference sequence). The CDR3 length is 14 residues. V was pared by 6 bases and J by 2 bases, with 11 bases between. This CDR3 is CASRGGAAGNTIYF. In nucleotides, the CDR3 is TGTGCCAGCAGAGGGGGGGCTGCTGGAAACACCATATATTTT.

The chain employs TRBV11-1 and TRBJ2-7; D may match TRBD1 or TRBD2 (6 bases each). Deletions cut 5 bases from V and 6 bases from J, with 11 bases between. Germline V gene data show CDR1 as SGHAT and CDR2 as FQDESV (reference sequence). The CDR3 runs 12 residues. In nucleotides, the CDR3 is TGTGCCAGCAGCCCTCCGGGGGCCGAGCAGTACTTC. Its translation is CASSPPGAEQYF.

In its sample, this clone was seen once. V is TRBV19 and J is TRBJ2-1; D gene ambiguous. CDR1 and CDR2 (germline): LNHDA, SQIVND (reference sequence). This CDR3 is built from 13 residues. V was cut by 9 bases and J by 8 bases, with 17 bases left in between. For the CDR3, the DNA is TGTGCCAGCGGCGGCACGAGTGGCTATGAGCAGTTCTTC. The encoded protein is CASGGTSGYEQFF.

On this clone: The identical CDR3 is also encoded by other nucleotide sequences in the sample. The CDR3 region is CASSLDRIETQYF. The CDR3 coding sequence is TGTGCCAGCAGCTTAGATAGAATAGAGACCCAGTACTTC. The gene calls are TRBV7-2 and TRBJ2-5; D not certain. The CDR3 sequence is 13 residues long. The germline V gene encodes CDR1 SGHTA and CDR2 FQGNSA. The V gene lost 1 base and the J gene lost 4 bases, with 7 bases spanning the gap.

The V call is TRBV5-1, the J call TRBJ2-7; 14 bases fit TRBD2. The trim removed 8 bases at V and 5 bases at J, leaving 6 bases unmatched. The CDR3 loop spans 14 amino acids. Germline V CDR1 and CDR2: SGHRS, YFSETQ. This CDR3 reads CASRGTSGSNEQYF. For the CDR3, the DNA is TGCGCCAGTCGGGGGACTAGCGGGAGCAACGAGCAGTACTTC.

This chain links TRBV29-1 with TRBJ2-7; the match to TRBD2 covers 12 bases. Germline-derived CDR1 and CDR2 are SQVTM and ANQGSEA. The CDR3 is made up of 17 amino acids. The J segment lost 0 bases and the V segment lost 5 bases, leaving 11 bases of the junction unmatched. CDR3 in amino acids: CSVRTSGVTRSSYEQYF. The CDR3 nucleotides read TGCAGCGTTCGGACTAGCGGGGTGACAAGGAGCTCCTACGAGCAGTACTTC.

As regards this clone: One end of the junction varies from germline; a read error may be responsible. The chain uses TRBV30 and TRBJ2-5; D may be TRBD1 (7 bases). Germline V lookup: CDR1 GTSNPN, CDR2 SVGIG (reference sequence). CDR3 length equals 13 residues. The CDR3 DNA reads TGTGCCTGGAGTGTACCAGGGGGGCAGACCCGGTACTTC. Its protein is CAWSVPGGQTRYF.

This clone was detected once. The chain combines TRBV5-4 with TRBJ1-1, with unresolved D. The CDR3 is 15 residues long. CDR1 SGHNT and CDR2 YYREEE come from the germline V gene (reference sequence). The V and J ends lost 4 bases and 0 bases respectively, with 13 bases between them. CDR3 nucleotides: TGTGCCAGCAGCCTCAACAGAAACATGAACACTGAAGCTTTCTTT. Amino acids: CASSLNRNMNTEAFF.

This clone was found once. The V call is TRBV7-2, the J call TRBJ2-1, with 13 nucleotides matching TRBD2. The junction had 5 bases not matched to a gene; V was cut back by 2 bases and J by 7 bases. The length of the CDR3 is 16 residues. CDR1 and CDR2 from the germline V gene are SGHTA and FQGNSA. CDR3 DNA sequence: TGTGCCAGCAGCTTAATGGTGACTAGCGGGAGGAATGAGCAGTTCTTC. Protein product: CASSLMVTSGRNEQFF.